Listed here are 15 T cell receptor beta chains from one sample, sequenced in a study of beta chain features in type 1 diabetes. Expressed TCRB transcripts were sequenced because the entire RNA isolate underwent reverse transcription. Method: immunoSEQ multiplex PCR; TCRdb's copy keeps in-frame clones and lacks some. The sample holds a few hundred thousand clones, 30% seen once. The source material was naive CD4+ T cells from blood. Receptors were obtained from a young man in good health.

The rearrangement links TRBV30 to TRBJ2-1; 7 bases fit TRBD2. CDR1 and CDR2 from the germline V gene are GTSNPN and SVGIG (reference sequence). With 0 bases clipped from V and 9 bases from J, the junction kept 8 bases outside the gene matches. The CDR3 length is 14 residues. The CDR3 DNA reads as TGTGCCTGGAGTGTAAGGACTAGAGGCGGTGAGCAGTTCTTC. Translation: CAWSVRTRGGEQFF.

This rearrangement joins TRBV18 to TRBJ1-2, with D hard to call. Germline CDR1 and CDR2: KGHSH and LQKENI. Deletions cut 0 bases from V and 1 base from J, with 9 bases between. The CDR3 is made up of 15 amino acids. CDR3: CASSPPGRVNYGYTF. CDR3 nucleotides: TGTGCCAGCTCACCACCCGGCAGAGTTAACTATGGCTACACCTTC.

The V call is TRBV7-9, the J call TRBJ2-7; weak D call: TRBD2 (6 bases). Germline V gene data show CDR1 as SEHNR and CDR2 as FQNEAQ (reference sequence). Trimming shortened V by 8 bases and J by 3 bases, and 14 bases separated the two germline ends. This CDR3 comprises 13 residues. The CDR3 region has the DNA TGTGCCAGCCTGGGGGGATCCGGCTACGAGCAGTACTTC. Translated, it gives CASLGGSGYEQYF.

The chain carries TRBV19 and TRBJ2-3; 8 bases agree with TRBD1. The germline CDR1 and CDR2 sequences are LNHDA and SQIVND (reference sequence). The CDR3 is 13 residues long. The V gene end was trimmed by 10 bases and the J gene end by 3 bases; junction bases not matched to a gene: 6. The chain's CDR3 is CATGQGLTDTQYF. The CDR3 bases are TGTGCCACTGGACAGGGTTTAACAGATACGCAGTATTTT.

This clone has a handful of counts. The sample carries other DNA sequences with the same CDR3. The genes are TRBV30 and TRBJ2-7; the D gene could be TRBD1 or TRBD2 (5 bases each). This CDR3 spans 14 amino acids. The ends were cut back, 0 bases at V and 2 bases at J, with 11 bases in the middle. In germline, CDR1 is GTSNPN, CDR2 SVGIG (reference sequence). The CDR3 DNA reads TGTGCCTGGAGTGTAGGTGGGACCGCCTACGAGCAGTACTTC. Amino acid sequence: CAWSVGGTAYEQYF.

This chain joins TRBV9 and TRBJ2-1; no definite D call. Trimming stripped 3 bases from V and 5 bases from J, with 12 bases between. The germline V gene encodes CDR1 SGDLS and CDR2 YYNGEE. The CDR3 covers 14 residues. In DNA form, the CDR3 reads TGTGCCAGCAGCGGATCAACTAATCACAATGAGCAGTTCTTC. Residues: CASSGSTNHNEQFF. The full variable domain, with the rest looked up from reference TRBV9 and TRBJ2-1, is DSGVTQTPKHLITATGQRVTLRCSPRSGDLSVYWYQQSLDQGLQFLIQYYNGEERAKGNILERFSAQQFPDLHSELNLSSLELGDSALYFCASSGSTNHNEQFFGPGTRLTVL.

The sample holds a few counts of this clone. For the CDR3, the DNA is TGTGCCAGCACGACTCAATGGGCAAGAGCGCAGTATTTT. It yields the protein CASTTQWARAQYF. The chain joins TRBV25-1 to TRBJ2-3; D gene ambiguous. Trimming removed 7 bases from V and 10 bases from J, with 18 bases in between. The germline V gene has CDR1 MGHDK and CDR2 SYGVNS. This CDR3 has 13 residues.

The chain recombines TRBV5-1 with TRBJ1-2, with TRBD1 as a possible D gene (6 bases). This CDR3 region has 13 residues. Trimming took off 4 bases at V and 8 bases at J, with 15 bases between the two ends. CDR1 SGHRS and CDR2 YFSETQ come from the germline V gene. CDR3 bases: TGCGCCAGCAGCACGGACAGACCCTCGGGCTACACCTTC. It yields the protein CASSTDRPSGYTF.

This clone was seen only a few times. The V gene is TRBV30, the J gene TRBJ2-7, with D unresolved. Germline loops: CDR1 GTSNPN, CDR2 SVGIG (reference sequence). The ends were cut back, 0 bases at V and 9 bases at J, with 12 bases in the middle. The CDR3 consists of 12 residues. The CDR3 bases are TGTGCCTGGAGTGTACAACCTAGATGGCAGTACTTC. This encodes CAWSVQPRWQYF.

The chain's CDR3 is CAISDGQETQYF. CDR3 nucleotides: TGTGCCATCAGTGACGGCCAAGAGACCCAGTACTTC. The chain employs TRBV10-3 and TRBJ2-5; the D is unclear. Germline CDR1 and CDR2: ENHRY and SYGVKD. The CDR3 is 12 residues long. The V end lost 3 bases, the J end lost 1 base, and 3 bases lay between the germline ends.

The chain uses TRBV28 and TRBJ2-1; 11 positions match TRBD1. CDR3 length equals 15 residues. CDR1 is MDHEN and CDR2 is SYDVKM in the germline V gene. After removal of 10 bases from V and 4 bases from J, the junction contained 9 bases not matched to a gene. The CDR3 DNA is TGTGCCACCTTATCAAGGGACAGGGGGTACAATGAGCAGTTCTTC. This sequence encodes CATLSRDRGYNEQFF.

This clone was counted between two and nine times. The chain carries TRBV19 and TRBJ2-1; 9 nucleotides line up with TRBD2. V lost 3 bases and J lost 9; bases outside the gene matches: 3. Germline-derived CDR1 and CDR2 are LNHDA and SQIVND (reference sequence). The CDR3 totals 13 residues. Here the CDR3 reads CASSIELAGEQFF. The CDR3 nucleotides are TGTGCCAGTAGTATCGAACTAGCGGGTGAGCAGTTCTTC.

The chain combines TRBV9 with TRBJ2-2; D is uncertain. V lost 3 bases and J 8 bases, leaving 5 bases between the germline ends. The germline V gene has CDR1 SGDLS and CDR2 YYNGEE. The CDR3 covers 11 residues. DNA of the CDR3: TGTGCCAGCAGCGGGAGAGGGGAGCTGTTTTTT. Translated: CASSGRGELFF.

V is TRBV7-9 and J is TRBJ2-7, with D possibly being TRBD1 (5 bases). Trimming removed 1 base at V and 5 bases at J, with 9 bases between. The CDR3 runs to 13 residues. Looked up from germline, CDR1 is SEHNR and CDR2 is FQNEAQ (reference sequence). Written as DNA, the CDR3 is TGTGCCAGCAGCTTAGGGGCAGGGAACGAGCAGTACTTC. This sequence encodes CASSLGAGNEQYF.

This rearrangement joins TRBV4-1 to TRBJ2-3; 7 nucleotides match TRBD2. The J segment lost 0 bases and the V segment lost 2 bases, leaving 5 bases of the junction unmatched. The V gene's germline CDR1 is MGHRA and CDR2 YSYEKL. The CDR3 consists of 16 residues. The CDR3 is CASSQQPSGSTDTQYF. The CDR3 DNA is TGCGCCAGCAGCCAACAGCCTAGCGGAAGCACAGATACGCAGTATTTT.